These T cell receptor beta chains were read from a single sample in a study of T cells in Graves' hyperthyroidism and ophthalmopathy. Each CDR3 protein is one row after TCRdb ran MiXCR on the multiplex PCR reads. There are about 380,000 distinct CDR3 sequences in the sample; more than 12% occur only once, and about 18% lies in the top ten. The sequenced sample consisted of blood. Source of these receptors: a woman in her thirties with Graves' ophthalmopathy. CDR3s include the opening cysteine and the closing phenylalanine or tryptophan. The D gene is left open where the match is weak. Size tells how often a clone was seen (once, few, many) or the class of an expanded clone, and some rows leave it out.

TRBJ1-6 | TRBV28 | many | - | TGTGCCAGCAGAGACCCTAGGGGAACCCTCCACTTT | CASRDPRGTLHF
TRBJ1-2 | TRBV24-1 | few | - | TGTGCCACGACGTGGGGTGGTAGGGGCTACACCTTC | CATTWGGRGYTF
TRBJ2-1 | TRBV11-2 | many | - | TGTGCCAGCATCCCAGGGCCCGGCAACAATGAGCAGTTCTTC | CASIPGPGNNEQFF
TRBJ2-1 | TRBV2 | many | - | TGTGCCAGCAATAGCGTCAATGAGCAGTTCTTC | CASNSVNEQFF
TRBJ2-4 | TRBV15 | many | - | TGTGCCACCAGCAGACCGACCGACATAGCCAAAAACATTCAGTACTTC | CATSRPTDIAKNIQYF
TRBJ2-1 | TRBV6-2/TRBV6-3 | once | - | TGTGCCAGCAGTTACAGGGAGAGCTCCTACAATGAGCAGTTCTTC | CASSYRESSYNEQFF
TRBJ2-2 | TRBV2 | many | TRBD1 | TGTGCCAGCAGGGGACAGGTGTACACCGGGGAGCTGTTTTTT | CASRGQVYTGELFF
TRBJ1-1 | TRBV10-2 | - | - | TGCGCCAGCAGTGAGACAGGGATCGGCACTGAAGCTTTCTTT | CASSETGIGTEAFF
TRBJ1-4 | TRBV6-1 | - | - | TGTGCCAGCAGTGGAACAATACCTAACGAAAAACTGTTTTTT | CASSGTIPNEKLFF
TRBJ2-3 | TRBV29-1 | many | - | TGCAGCGTTGACGAGGGACGGGATACGCAGTATTTT | CSVDEGRDTQYF
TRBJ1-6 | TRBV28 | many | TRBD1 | TGTGCCAGCAGTTTAGGAAGTTGGGGGAGGGACAGGGAATACAATTCACCCCTCCACTTT | CASSLGSWGRDREYNSPLHF
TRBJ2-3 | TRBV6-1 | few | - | TGTGCCAGCAGTAGAGGAGGTACGCAGTATTTT | CASSRGGTQYF
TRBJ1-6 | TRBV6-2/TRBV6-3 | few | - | TGTGCCAGCAGTTACTCGCGTCCTTCAGGAGATGTCTCCTATAATTCACCCCTCCACTTT | CASSYSRPSGDVSYNSPLHF
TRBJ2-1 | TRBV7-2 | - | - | TGTGCCAGCATGAGGGGGGGCAGGGCCAATGAGCAGTTCTTC | CASMRGGRANEQFF
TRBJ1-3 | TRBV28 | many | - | TGTGCCAGCAGGAAGACTGGCTCTGGAAACACCATATATTTT | CASRKTGSGNTIYF
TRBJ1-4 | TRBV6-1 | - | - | TGTGCCAGCACCCCGGAGGGGGTTAATGGGGAAAAACTGTTTTTT | CASTPEGVNGEKLFF
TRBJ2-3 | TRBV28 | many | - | TGTGCCAGCAGTTCCACCGCTAGCACAGATACGCAGTATTTT | CASSSTASTDTQYF
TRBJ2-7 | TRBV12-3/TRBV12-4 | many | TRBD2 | TGTGCCAGCAGTCCGACTAGCGGGGGAAGCGAGCAGTACTTC | CASSPTSGGSEQYF
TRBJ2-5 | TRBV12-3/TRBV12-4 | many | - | TGTGCCAGCTCACTGAAAGAGACCCAGTACTTC | CASSLKETQYF
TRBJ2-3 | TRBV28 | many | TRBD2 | TGTGCCAGCAGTTTACAGCGGGGGGTATCAGATACGCAGTATTTT | CASSLQRGVSDTQYF
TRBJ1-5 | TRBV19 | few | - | TGTGCCAGTAGTATATCCCACAACAGTCCCAATCAGCCCCAGCATTTT | CASSISHNSPNQPQHF
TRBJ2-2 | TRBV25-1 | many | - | TGTGCCAGCAGTGGGACACTAAAGAACACCGGGGAGCTGTTTTTT | CASSGTLKNTGELFF
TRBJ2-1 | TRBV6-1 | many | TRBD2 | TGTGCCAGCAATCAAAAAGGACTAGCGGGGGTCAATGAGCAGTTCTTC | CASNQKGLAGVNEQFF
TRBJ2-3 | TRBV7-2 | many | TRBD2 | TGTGCCAGCAGCTTAAGGGGTTTTGTAGGACTAGCGGGCACAGATACGCAGTATTTT | CASSLRGFVGLAGTDTQYF
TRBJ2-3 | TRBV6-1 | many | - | TGTGCCAGCGAGCGTATTACAGGATCCGGAGATACGCAGTATTTT | CASERITGSGDTQYF
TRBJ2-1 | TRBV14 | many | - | TGTGCCAGCAGCCAAGAATCCGCACAGGGTAGAGGGCAGTTCTTC | CASSQESAQGRGQFF
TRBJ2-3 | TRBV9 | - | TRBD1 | TGTGCCAGCAGCGTAGCCTCCGGCAGGGGGACAGATACGCAGTATTTT | CASSVASGRGTDTQYF
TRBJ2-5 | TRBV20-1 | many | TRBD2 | TGCAGTGCTAGTGGTCTGAGGGGAGGGAAAACGGAGACCCAGTACTTC | CSASGLRGGKTETQYF
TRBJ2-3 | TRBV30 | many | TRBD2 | TGTGCCTGGAGACTAGCGGGGATATCTAGCACAGATACGCAGTATTTT | CAWRLAGISSTDTQYF
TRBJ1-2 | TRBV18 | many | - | TGTGCCAGCTCAACTTCAACATATGGCTACACCTTC | CASSTSTYGYTF
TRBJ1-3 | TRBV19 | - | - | TGTGCCAGCACGGATGCCCTTGGAGGAAACACCATATATTTT | CASTDALGGNTIYF
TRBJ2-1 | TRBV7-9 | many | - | TGTGCCAGCAGCTTAGTCGGGCACAGCTTCGACAATGAGCAGTTCTTC | CASSLVGHSFDNEQFF
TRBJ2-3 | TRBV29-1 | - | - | TGCAGCGTTGTGGGTCGGGGGGCGGGGGATACGCAGTATTTT | CSVVGRGAGDTQYF
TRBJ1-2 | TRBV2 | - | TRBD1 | TGTGCCAGCACGCGGACAGGGGGTTCCAACTATGGCTACACCTTC | CASTRTGGSNYGYTF
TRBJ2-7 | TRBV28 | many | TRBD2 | TGTGCCAGCAGTACCAGAGTATCTAGCGGACTCTACGAGCAGTACTTC | CASSTRVSSGLYEQYF
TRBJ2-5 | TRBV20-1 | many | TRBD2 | TGCAGTGCTAGGGAGGCGGGGGGGTTCCAAGAGACCCAGTACTTC | CSAREAGGFQETQYF
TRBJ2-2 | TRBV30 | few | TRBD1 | TGTGCCTGGAGTGTACTACAGGGGGACGGGGAGCTGTTTTTT | CAWSVLQGDGELFF
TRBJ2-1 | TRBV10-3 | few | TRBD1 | TGTGCCATCAGAGGACAGGGGTCCTACAATGAGCAGTTCTTC | CAIRGQGSYNEQFF
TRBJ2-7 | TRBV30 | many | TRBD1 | TGTGCCAGCACCCTCCTGGGACAGGGGGCTCAGGCCTACGAGCAGTACTTC | CASTLLGQGAQAYEQYF
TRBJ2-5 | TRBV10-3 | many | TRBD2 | TGTGCCATCAGGACAACGCTAGCGGGGGGGCCAGAGACCCAGTACTTC | CAIRTTLAGGPETQYF